These 23 T cell receptor beta chains share one sample of origin, sequenced in a study of blood T cell repertoires in COVID-19. The data were produced by immunoSEQ multiplex PCR, yet TCRdb's version contains in-frame clones alone and is incomplete. This sample has 350,000 or so clones, with roughly 89% found just once. The sample was peripheral blood. Receptors originate from a woman aged 60-75 years with COVID-19, enrolled during active disease.

This chain uses TRBV18 with TRBJ1-1; D is uncertain. The CDR3 spans 13 residues. Trimming stripped 4 bases from V and 1 base from J, with 7 bases between. CDR1 and CDR2 from the germline V gene are KGHSH and LQKENI. The CDR3 sequence: CASSQGENTEAFF. DNA for the CDR3: TGTGCCAGCTCACAGGGAGAGAACACTGAAGCTTTCTTT.

CDR3 loop: CASSDRDRAGANVLTF. The CDR3 coding sequence is TGTGCCAGCAGCGACAGGGACAGAGCTGGGGCCAACGTCCTGACTTTC. The chain is built from TRBV7-6 and TRBJ2-6; 7 bases align to TRBD1. Trimming at V came to 5 bases and at J to 2 bases, leaving 6 bases not matched to a gene. CDR3 length: 16 residues. Germline CDR1 SGHVS, CDR2 FNYEAQ.

The chain links TRBV4-1 to TRBJ1-3, with a tentative D call TRBD1 (5 bases). This CDR3 contains 18 residues. Germline V CDR1 and CDR2: MGHRA, YSYEKL. Trimming took 0 bases from V and 4 from J, leaving 19 bases between them. Written as DNA, the CDR3 is TGCGCCAGCAGCCAAGACAGGGCGCGCACCGGCTTGGGAAACACCATATATTTT. It yields the protein CASSQDRARTGLGNTIYF.

V usage is TRBV5-8 and J usage is TRBJ1-5; a weak D match, TRBD1 (5 bases). Trimming took 3 bases from V and 5 from J, leaving 9 bases between them. This CDR3 region has 13 residues. Germline V CDR1 and CDR2: SGHTS, YDEGEE. The CDR3 sequence is CASSSGIYQPQHF. CDR3 coding DNA: TGTGCCAGCAGCTCAGGGATCTATCAGCCCCAGCATTTT.

The rearrangement joins TRBV7-2 to TRBJ2-1; TRBD1 aligns across 7 bases. With V trimmed by 1 base and J by 0 bases, 9 bases remained unmatched. Germline CDR1 and CDR2: SGHTA and FQGNSA. The CDR3 is 18 amino acids. The DNA for the CDR3 is TGTGCCAGCAGCTTAGTAGGGGGCTCACGGAGCTCCTACAATGAGCAGTTCTTC. Protein: CASSLVGGSRSSYNEQFF.

The J gene is TRBJ2-3, the V gene TRBV5-4; possible D gene TRBD2, 7 bases. The CDR3 covers 17 residues. Germline-derived CDR1 and CDR2 are SGHNT and YYREEE (reference sequence). V was clipped by 4 bases and J by 1 base, with 19 bases between them. The CDR3 DNA is TGTGCCAGCAGCCCCGCCCAGTGGCGGGGGCGCACAGATACGCAGTATTTT. Translating gives CASSPAQWRGRTDTQYF.

This clone is a singleton in its sample. This chain links TRBV5-1 with TRBJ2-5, with D perhaps TRBD1 (7 bases). This CDR3 has 14 residues. Germline V lookup: CDR1 SGHRS, CDR2 YFSETQ. V was cut by 5 bases and J by 5 bases, with 16 bases left in between. CDR3 in DNA: TGCGCCAGCAGATCCGCAGGGGGGTCGGAGACCCAGTACTTC. Protein: CASRSAGGSETQYF. The whole variable domain, remainder taken from reference TRBV5-1 and TRBJ2-5, is KAGVTQTPRYLIKTRGQQVTLSCSPISGHRSVSWYQQTPGQGLQFLFEYFSETQRNKGNFPGRFSGRQFSNSRSEMNVSTLELGDSALYLCASRSAGGSETQYFGPGTRLLVL.

The CDR3 region is CASSLQGANYGYTF. The CDR3 DNA reads TGTGCCAGCAGCTTACAGGGGGCCAACTATGGCTACACCTTC. This chain connects TRBV7-2 to TRBJ1-2, with 8 bases matching TRBD1. The germline gives CDR1 SGHTA, CDR2 FQGNSA. V gave up 2 bases and J gave up 2 bases; unmatched junction bases: 1. The length of the CDR3 is 14 residues.

This chain connects TRBV19 to TRBJ2-1, with 7 bases fitting TRBD1. CDR3 size: 14 residues. The germline CDR1 and CDR2 sequences are LNHDA and SQIVND (reference sequence). The J segment lost 12 bases and the V segment lost 5 bases, leaving 13 bases of the junction unmatched. CDR3: CASSLGQRAKGQFF. In DNA form, the CDR3 reads TGTGCCAGTAGTTTGGGACAGAGGGCCAAAGGGCAGTTCTTC. The full variable domain, in which reference TRBV19 and TRBJ2-1 provide the parts outside the CDR3, is DGGITQSPKYLFRKEGQNVTLSCEQNLNHDAMYWYRQDPGQGLRLIYYSQIVNDFQKGDIAEGYSVSREKKESFPLTVTSAQKNPTAFYLCASSLGQRAKGQFFGPGTRLTVL.

V is TRBV6-5 and J is TRBJ1-1; TRBD1 agrees at 11 bases. The germline CDR1 and CDR2 sequences are MNHEY and SVGAGI. This CDR3 comprises 14 residues. V was clipped by 6 bases and J by 7 bases; unmatched bases: 7. CDR3 sequence: CASSLRTGGGEAFF. The DNA for the CDR3 is TGTGCCAGCAGCCTCCGGACAGGGGGCGGTGAAGCTTTCTTT.

This clone appeared once. This chain links TRBV6-5 with TRBJ1-2; unclear D gene. The CDR3 loop spans 12 amino acids. V was clipped by 7 bases and J by 8 bases, with 14 bases between them. Germline V CDR1 and CDR2: MNHEY, SVGAGI. CDR3 region: CASISQEGGYTF. The CDR3 nucleotides read TGTGCCAGCATCTCGCAGGAGGGAGGCTACACCTTC.

In regard to this clone: At the DNA level, this CDR3 is encoded by other sequences in the same sample as well. This rearrangement joins TRBV29-1 to TRBJ1-2, with D perhaps TRBD1 (5 bases). The V end lost 6 bases, the J end lost 1 base, and 12 bases lay between the germline ends. The CDR3 has 13 residues. Germline V lookup: CDR1 SQVTM, CDR2 ANQGSEA. CDR3 in amino acids: CSVVTGLNYGYTF. The CDR3 region has the DNA TGCAGCGTAGTGACGGGACTTAACTATGGCTACACCTTC. Variable domain in full (rest from reference TRBV29-1 and TRBJ1-2): SAVISQKPSRDICQRGTSLTIQCQVDSQVTMMFWYRQQPGQSLTLIATANQGSEATYESGFVIDKFPISRPNLTFSTLTVSNMSPEDSSIYLCSVVTGLNYGYTFGSGTRLTVV.

V is TRBV29-1 and J is TRBJ1-2, with unresolved D. Trimming took 4 bases from V and 4 from J, leaving 7 bases between them. This CDR3 is 11 amino acids long. CDR1 is SQVTM and CDR2 is ANQGSEA in the germline V gene. The CDR3 is CSVVSTYGYTF. The CDR3 coding sequence is TGCAGCGTTGTTAGTACCTATGGCTACACCTTC. The full variable domain, rest sourced from reference TRBV29-1 and TRBJ1-2, is SAVISQKPSRDICQRGTSLTIQCQVDSQVTMMFWYRQQPGQSLTLIATANQGSEATYESGFVIDKFPISRPNLTFSTLTVSNMSPEDSSIYLCSVVSTYGYTFGSGTRLTVV.

The chain recombines TRBV7-9 with TRBJ1-1, with unresolved D. Germline CDR1 and CDR2: SEHNR and FQNEAQ (reference sequence). This CDR3 comprises 14 residues. V shed 5 bases and J shed 4 bases, with 14 bases lying between them. This chain's CDR3 is CASSLNPRGTEAFF. The CDR3, as DNA: TGTGCCAGCAGCCTAAACCCAAGAGGCACTGAAGCTTTCTTT.

This sequence joins TRBV15 and TRBJ1-1; D unclear. The CDR3 covers 14 residues. V lost 8 bases and J lost 2, with 15 bases in between. Germline CDR1 and CDR2: LNHNV and YYDKDF (reference sequence). Written as DNA, the CDR3 is TGTGCCACCTCGAGGGCCCCCCCAAACACTGAAGCTTTCTTT. It specifies CATSRAPPNTEAFF.

The V gene is TRBV5-1, the J gene TRBJ2-3; 7 bases align to TRBD1. V shed 3 bases, J shed 3 bases, and the junction held 10 bases outside the gene matches. The CDR3 is 16 residues long. The germline V gene encodes CDR1 SGHRS and CDR2 YFSETQ. This chain's CDR3 is CASSSSWDRPTDTQYF. The CDR3 region has the DNA TGCGCCAGCAGCTCATCTTGGGACAGACCTACAGATACGCAGTATTTT.

The V gene is TRBV5-1, the J gene TRBJ1-3; 8 bases line up with TRBD1. Germline assignment: CDR1 SGHRS and CDR2 YFSETQ. Trimming took 4 bases from V and 5 from J; bases not matched to a gene: 5. The CDR3 totals 14 residues. CDR3 bases: TGCGCCAGCAGCCCTGACAGGGGAAGAAACACCATATATTTT. It translates to CASSPDRGRNTIYF.

The rearrangement uses TRBV6-6 and TRBJ1-6; D uncertain. Germline CDR1 and CDR2: MNHNY and SVGAGI (reference sequence). The CDR3 has 15 amino acids. Trimming stripped 2 bases from V and 6 bases from J, with 11 bases between. The DNA of the CDR3 is TGTGCCAGCAGTTACACGGGTACGGCTAATTCACCCCTCCACTTT. Amino acids: CASSYTGTANSPLHF.

V usage is TRBV2 and J usage is TRBJ1-4; D is unresolved. CDR1 and CDR2 (germline): SNHLY, FYNNEI. V was clipped by 5 bases and J by 8 bases, with 12 bases between them. The CDR3 covers 13 residues. The CDR3 region is CASSMDLSEKLFF. CDR3 nucleotides: TGTGCCAGCAGTATGGACTTATCAGAAAAACTGTTTTTT.

CDR3 protein: CAWEVGVGGEAFF. DNA of the CDR3: TGTGCCTGGGAGGTGGGGGTAGGGGGTGAAGCTTTCTTT. The genes are TRBV30 and TRBJ1-1; tentatively, D is TRBD1 (6 bases). CDR1 and CDR2 (germline): GTSNPN, SVGIG (reference sequence). This CDR3 contains 13 residues. Trimming pared 5 bases from V and 7 bases from J, leaving 17 bases between.

The CDR3 protein is CASKEHRYRGTEAFF. The CDR3 DNA reads TGTGCCAGCAAAGAGCATAGGTACCGGGGAACTGAAGCTTTCTTT. The chain uses TRBV5-8 and TRBJ1-1; D not resolved. The CDR3 length is 15 residues. CDR1 is SGHTS and CDR2 is YDEGEE in the germline V gene. The V and J ends lost 6 bases and 5 bases respectively, with 20 bases between them.

For this clone: Different DNA sequences within this sample yield the same CDR3. The chain employs TRBV5-6 and TRBJ1-5, with 7 bases that match TRBD1. In germline, CDR1 is SGHDT, CDR2 YYEEEE. This CDR3 comprises 15 residues. Trimming removed 0 bases from V and 2 bases from J; junction bases left unmatched: 2. The CDR3: CASSLGGTGNQPQHF. CDR3 sequence (DNA): TGTGCCAGCAGCTTGGGGGGGACAGGCAATCAGCCCCAGCATTTT.

This clone was found a few times. The rearrangement uses TRBV18 and TRBJ1-1, with 7 nucleotides matching TRBD1. The V gene end was trimmed by 2 bases and the J gene end by 5 bases; junction bases not matched to a gene: 5. Germline-derived CDR1 and CDR2 are KGHSH and LQKENI. The CDR3 length is 14 residues. The CDR3 sequence is CASSPEGQRTEAFF. The DNA of the CDR3 is TGTGCCAGCTCACCAGAGGGACAGAGGACTGAAGCTTTCTTT.